This T cell receptor beta chain emerged from a study of CD8 T cells in Susac syndrome. An input of about 0.5 to 1 ug of RNA was subjected to reverse transcription using random hexamers. TCRdb re-analysed the immunoSEQ multiplex PCR reads in MiXCR, keeping a single row per CDR3 protein. The sample includes about 190,000 distinct CDR3 sequences, 91% of them seen just once. CDR3 length: 13 residues. CDR1 and CDR2 from the germline V gene are MGHRA and YSYEKL. Between the trimmed V and J ends, which lost 1 base and 5 bases, there was a span of 8 bases. The material sequenced was CD4+ T cells from PBMCs. V usage is TRBV4-1 and J usage is TRBJ1-1, with no clear D. The receptor was isolated from a human donor with Susac syndrome. CDR3 coding DNA: TGCGCCAGCAGCCAAGTAAGGGAAACTGAAGCTTTCTTT. This sequence encodes CASSQVRETEAFF.